The 32 T cell receptor beta chains presented below share a single source sample, sequenced in a study of OX40 agonist ivuxolimab in advanced cancers. The method was immunoSEQ multiplex PCR; TCRdb's version includes in-frame clones alone and lacks a portion of them. The repertoire holds about 50,000 clones, with about 80% as singletons. The material was CD4+ or CD8+ T cells sorted from blood, obtained in a trial of the OX40 agonist ivuxolimab. The receptors here all came from an adult with an advanced solid tumor such as melanoma, head and neck, liver or kidney cancer.

DNA of the CDR3: TGTGCCAGCAGTGAAAACGGGTGGAATCAGCCCCAGCATTTT. This sequence encodes CASSENGWNQPQHF. The J gene is TRBJ1-5, the V gene TRBV6-1; no definite D call. CDR1 is MNHNS, CDR2 SASEGT, per germline. The V gene lost 2 bases and the J gene lost 4 bases, with 9 bases spanning the gap. The CDR3 sequence is 14 residues long.

V is TRBV7-2 and J is TRBJ1-5, with TRBD1 matching 8 bases. CDR1 is SGHTA and CDR2 is FQGNSA in the germline V gene. The V gene end was trimmed by 5 bases and the J gene end by 9 bases; junction bases not matched to a gene: 9. This CDR3 comprises 14 residues. This chain's CDR3 is CASSQTGGGLPQHF. The DNA for the CDR3 is TGTGCCAGCAGCCAAACAGGGGGAGGTCTGCCCCAGCATTTT.

This chain uses TRBV18 with TRBJ1-6; 7 bases agree with TRBD1. V was clipped by 3 bases and J by 7 bases; unmatched bases: 0. The germline gives CDR1 KGHSH, CDR2 LQKENI. The CDR3 consists of 13 residues. Written as DNA, the CDR3 is TGTGCCAGCTCACCGGGACAGAATTCACCCCTCCACTTT. This encodes CASSPGQNSPLHF.

The rearrangement links TRBV4-3 to TRBJ1-2, with D maybe TRBD1 (5 bases). Germline V CDR1 and CDR2: LGHNA, YSLEER. Trimming left V 3 bases short and J 0 bases short, with 14 bases between. The CDR3 has 16 amino acids. The CDR3 is CASSQGVEQPNYGYTF. The CDR3, as DNA: TGCGCCAGCAGCCAGGGGGTAGAACAGCCTAACTATGGCTACACCTTC.

The chain employs TRBV27 and TRBJ1-2; TRBD1 aligns across 9 bases. Germline V gene data show CDR1 as MNHEY and CDR2 as SMNVEV (reference sequence). The CDR3 sequence is 13 residues long. The V segment lost 4 bases and the J segment 7 bases; nucleotides outside the gene matches: 4. The CDR3 sequence: CASSSPTGGGYTF. DNA of the CDR3: TGTGCCAGCAGTTCCCCGACAGGGGGTGGCTACACCTTC.

The sample holds a few counts of this clone. The chain uses TRBV13 and TRBJ1-2; D gene uncertain. The CDR3 is 15 residues long. V lost 5 bases, J lost 4 bases, and 17 bases lay in between. The germline gives CDR1 PRHDT, CDR2 FYEKMQ (reference sequence). The CDR3: CASSPSPPVAYGYTF. CDR3 sequence (DNA): TGTGCCAGCAGCCCCTCGCCGCCGGTCGCCTATGGCTACACCTTC.

The V call is TRBV11-3, the J call TRBJ2-1; TRBD2 matches at 15 bases. CDR1 SGHNT and CDR2 YENEEA come from the germline V gene. After removal of 3 bases from V and 7 bases from J, the junction contained 1 base not matched to a gene. This CDR3 is 15 amino acids long. CDR3 in DNA: TGTGCCAGCAGCTTCGGACTAGCGGGGGGGAATGAGCAGTTCTTC. Its protein product is CASSFGLAGGNEQFF.

The rearrangement uses TRBV5-1 and TRBJ1-2, with D hard to call. There are 12 residues in the CDR3. Germline V gene lookup returns CDR1 SGHRS and CDR2 YFSETQ. With 0 bases removed from V and 6 bases from J, the gap between germline ends came to 6 bases. The CDR3 nucleotides read TGCGCCAGCAGCTTGGCGGGAGATGGCTACACCTTC. It specifies CASSLAGDGYTF.

In its sample, this clone was seen once. The chain recombines TRBV6-9 with TRBJ1-2, with D possibly TRBD1 on 6 matching bases. V was trimmed by 6 bases and J by 8 bases, leaving 16 bases between them. The CDR3 is 13 amino acids. The germline V gene has CDR1 MNHGY and CDR2 SVAAGI. This chain's CDR3 is CASSPFQGKGYTF. CDR3 coding DNA: TGTGCCAGCAGCCCGTTTCAGGGGAAGGGCTACACCTTC.

The rearrangement links TRBV28 to TRBJ1-1, with a possible D match to TRBD1 (6 bases). Deletions cut 4 bases from V and 1 base from J, with 22 bases between. Germline CDR1 reads MDHEN; CDR2 reads SYDVKM. The CDR3 is 18 amino acids. CDR3 amino acids: CASSSSIRQADQNTEAFF. The CDR3 DNA is TGTGCCAGCAGTTCTTCCATTCGACAGGCGGACCAGAACACTGAAGCTTTCTTT.

This clone showed up just once. This chain uses TRBV7-2 with TRBJ2-7; 7 bases are shared with TRBD2. CDR1 is SGHTA and CDR2 is FQGNSA in the germline V gene. The trim removed 2 bases at V and 5 bases at J, leaving 6 bases unmatched. CDR3 length: 14 residues. The CDR3: CASSLQRDGHEQYF. CDR3 in DNA: TGTGCCAGCAGCTTACAGCGGGACGGCCACGAGCAGTACTTC.

For the CDR3, the DNA is TGTGCCAGCAGGAGGACGGGAAAAAACGGGGAGCTGTTTTTT. It specifies CASRRTGKNGELFF. The chain joins TRBV6-1 to TRBJ2-2; D perhaps matches TRBD2 (5 bases). The CDR3 loop spans 14 amino acids. V was cut by 6 bases and J by 7 bases, with 15 bases left in between. The germline V gene encodes CDR1 MNHNS and CDR2 SASEGT.

The J gene is TRBJ1-2, the V gene TRBV29-1; 7 bases match TRBD1. This CDR3 has 11 amino acids. CDR1 SQVTM and CDR2 ANQGSEA come from the germline V gene. The V gene end was trimmed by 5 bases and the J gene end by 6 bases; junction bases not matched to a gene: 3. The DNA of the CDR3 is TGCAGCGTTACCGGGACAGATGGCTACACCTTC. The encoded protein is CSVTGTDGYTF. Filled out from reference TRBV29-1 and TRBJ1-2, the complete variable domain reads SAVISQKPSRDICQRGTSLTIQCQVDSQVTMMFWYRQQPGQSLTLIATANQGSEATYESGFVIDKFPISRPNLTFSTLTVSNMSPEDSSIYLCSVTGTDGYTFGSGTRLTVV.

This clone counts as medium-sized. J is TRBJ1-1 and V is TRBV4-1; TRBD1 aligns across 8 bases. The CDR3 spans 19 residues. CDR1 MGHRA and CDR2 YSYEKL come from the germline V gene. With 1 base clipped from V and 1 base from J, the junction kept 14 bases outside the gene matches. The CDR3 sequence: CASSQGRQGLTSWNTEAFF. Here the CDR3 DNA reads TGCGCCAGCAGCCAAGGGCGACAGGGGCTAACTTCCTGGAACACTGAAGCTTTCTTT.

The rearrangement links TRBV25-1 to TRBJ1-4; D is unresolved. V was shortened by 3 bases and J by 11 bases, with 13 bases between the two germline ends. The CDR3 runs to 13 residues. Germline V gene sequence: CDR1 MGHDK, CDR2 SYGVNS. DNA for the CDR3: TGTGCCAGCAGTGATGGTAGTATGAGGAAACTGTTTTTT. It codes for CASSDGSMRKLFF.

The gene calls are TRBV21-1 and TRBJ2-1; the DNA was not used to check the table's D call, TRBD2. TRBV21-1 is marked as a pseudogene. This CDR3 region has 19 residues. DNA for the CDR3: TGTGCCAGCAGCAAAGGGACTAGCGGGGTGCTCCGCTCCTACAATGAGCAGTTCTTC. This sequence encodes CASSKGTSGVLRSYNEQFF.

The chain links TRBV6-6 to TRBJ1-2; D is possibly TRBD1 (5 bases). The ends were cut back, 0 bases at V and 8 bases at J, with 13 bases in the middle. The length of the CDR3 is 14 residues. The V gene's germline CDR1 is MNHNY and CDR2 SVGAGI (reference sequence). The CDR3 coding sequence is TGTGCCAGCAGTTACTCGAGAGTTGGGGCGGGCTACACCTTC. This codes for CASSYSRVGAGYTF.

The chain joins TRBV5-6 to TRBJ2-5, with D unclear. V was cut by 0 bases and J by 5 bases, with 5 bases left in between. The germline V gene has CDR1 SGHDT and CDR2 YYEEEE. The CDR3 loop spans 12 amino acids. CDR3 protein: CASSLGWETQYF. The CDR3 nucleotides read TGTGCCAGCAGCTTGGGGTGGGAGACCCAGTACTTC. Filled out from reference TRBV5-6 and TRBJ2-5, the complete variable domain reads DAGVTQSPTHLIKTRGQQVTLRCSPKSGHDTVSWYQQALGQGPQFIFQYYEEEERQRGNFPDRFSGHQFPNYSSELNVNALLLGDSALYLCASSLGWETQYFGPGTRLLVL.

This clone was detected a few times. This chain joins TRBV2 and TRBJ1-2; TRBD1 matches 8 bases. After removal of 6 bases from V and 2 bases from J, the junction contained 5 bases not matched to a gene. CDR3 length: 14 residues. From germline, CDR1 is SNHLY and CDR2 FYNNEI. The DNA for the CDR3 is TGTGCCAGCAGCACAGGGGGTTCCAACTATGGCTACACCTTC. Its translation is CASSTGGSNYGYTF.

This clone was observed a few times. The genes are TRBV7-2 and TRBJ2-7; D is unclear. The CDR3 has 14 amino acids. CDR1 SGHTA and CDR2 FQGNSA come from the germline V gene. Trimming cost V 3 bases and J 2 bases, with 11 bases left between them. Here the CDR3 reads CASSFRGLPYEQYF. The CDR3 DNA reads as TGTGCCAGCAGCTTCCGCGGCCTTCCCTACGAGCAGTACTTC. Together with reference TRBV7-2 and TRBJ2-7, the CDR3 gives the full variable domain: GAGVSQSPSNKVTEKGKDVELRCDPISGHTALYWYRQSLGQGLEFLIYFQGNSAPDKSGLPSDRFSAERTGGSVSTLTIQRTQQEDSAVYLCASSFRGLPYEQYFGPGTRLTVT.

In its sample, this clone was seen a few times. This chain's CDR3 is CASSRKQGALDQPQHF. The CDR3 DNA reads TGTGCCAGCAGCAGAAAACAGGGGGCTTTGGATCAGCCCCAGCATTTT. The genes are TRBV21-1 and TRBJ1-5; TRBD1 is the table's D call and was not checked against the DNA. TRBV21-1 is designated a pseudogene. CDR3 length: 16 residues.

V and J are TRBV25-1 and TRBJ1-2, with D hard to call. The CDR3 consists of 9 residues. Germline V lookup: CDR1 MGHDK, CDR2 SYGVNS. V was clipped by 8 bases and J by 8 bases, with 6 bases between them. This CDR3 reads CASRYGYTF. In nucleotides, the CDR3 is TGTGCCAGCCGGTACGGCTACACCTTC.

This chain joins TRBV4-1 and TRBJ1-2, with no clear D. The germline V gene has CDR1 MGHRA and CDR2 YSYEKL. The CDR3 contains 14 residues. Trimming stripped 0 bases from V and 7 bases from J, with 12 bases between. Written as DNA, the CDR3 is TGCGCCAGCAGCCAAGATCTCGTTGGTTCTGGCTACACCTTC. Translated, it gives CASSQDLVGSGYTF.

This clone was found a few times. The CDR3 reads CASSKGNQPQHF. CDR3 bases: TGTGCCAGTAGCAAGGGGAATCAGCCCCAGCATTTT. This chain joins TRBV19 and TRBJ1-5, with a possible D match to TRBD1 (5 bases). The CDR3 totals 12 residues. Germline V gene data show CDR1 as LNHDA and CDR2 as SQIVND (reference sequence). The V gene lost 6 bases and the J gene lost 4 bases, with 7 bases spanning the gap.

V is TRBV5-6 and J is TRBJ2-3; D is undetermined. Germline V gene lookup returns CDR1 SGHDT and CDR2 YYEEEE. CDR3 length: 12 amino acids. Trimming removed 4 bases from V and 0 bases from J, with 3 bases in between. The chain's CDR3 is CASSPSTDTQYF. Here the CDR3 DNA reads TGTGCCAGCAGCCCTAGCACAGATACGCAGTATTTT.

The J gene is TRBJ2-1, the V gene TRBV11-2; 8 bases line up with TRBD1. There are 14 residues in the CDR3. Trimming took 3 bases from V and 9 from J; bases not matched to a gene: 7. Germline CDR1 SGHAT, CDR2 FQNNGV. CDR3 in amino acids: CASSLNPTGVEQFF. The CDR3 nucleotides are TGTGCCAGCAGCTTGAACCCGACAGGGGTTGAGCAGTTCTTC.

The rearrangement links TRBV7-3 to TRBJ2-1; a weak D match, TRBD2 (6 bases). CDR1 SGHTA and CDR2 FQGTGA come from the germline V gene. The CDR3 covers 13 residues. The V end lost 5 bases, the J end lost 6 bases, and 11 bases lay between the germline ends. The DNA for the CDR3 is TGTGCCAGCAGCCGCGGGGTTTCCAATGAGCAGTTCTTC. This codes for CASSRGVSNEQFF.

This sequence joins TRBV5-1 and TRBJ2-3; D is unresolved. The CDR3 length is 15 residues. CDR1 is SGHRS and CDR2 is YFSETQ in the germline V gene. V was clipped by 4 bases and J by 4 bases, with 16 bases between them. CDR3 amino acids: CASSNADPRADTQYF. DNA for the CDR3: TGCGCCAGCAGCAACGCCGATCCTCGGGCAGATACGCAGTATTTT. Full variable domain (rest looked up from reference TRBV5-1 and TRBJ2-3): KAGVTQTPRYLIKTRGQQVTLSCSPISGHRSVSWYQQTPGQGLQFLFEYFSETQRNKGNFPGRFSGRQFSNSRSEMNVSTLELGDSALYLCASSNADPRADTQYFGPGTRLTVL.

The J gene is TRBJ2-3, the V gene TRBV2; D possibly uses TRBD1 or TRBD2 (5 bases each). The CDR3 totals 14 residues. The V end lost 6 bases, the J end lost 2 bases, and 12 bases lay between the germline ends. Germline V gene sequence: CDR1 SNHLY, CDR2 FYNNEI. CDR3 amino acids: CASRGDGFTDTQYF. The CDR3 DNA reads TGTGCCAGCAGGGGGGACGGATTCACAGATACGCAGTATTTT.

The V call is TRBV28, the J call TRBJ1-5; TRBD1 matches at 7 bases. This CDR3 contains 18 residues. The germline CDR1 and CDR2 sequences are MDHEN and SYDVKM. The ends lost 5 bases at V and 0 bases at J; junction bases unmatched: 13. The CDR3 DNA reads as TGTGCCAGCAGTCCCCCTGGGACAGCCTTTAGTAGCAATCAGCCCCAGCATTTT. This codes for CASSPPGTAFSSNQPQHF.

This CDR3 reads CASSERLGPQGEQYF. DNA of the CDR3: TGTGCCAGCAGTGAGCGCTTGGGTCCCCAGGGCGAGCAGTACTTC. The chain couples TRBV6-1 to TRBJ2-7, with D perhaps matching TRBD1 (5 bases). Trimming pared 3 bases from V and 6 bases from J, leaving 18 bases between. This CDR3 comprises 15 residues. The germline V gene encodes CDR1 MNHNS and CDR2 SASEGT.

The J gene is TRBJ1-2, the V gene TRBV9, with 8 bases fitting TRBD1. The length of the CDR3 is 14 residues. The V segment lost 3 bases and the J segment 7 bases; nucleotides outside the gene matches: 8. CDR1 is SGDLS and CDR2 is YYNGEE in the germline V gene. The CDR3 loop is CASSATTGGIGYTF. CDR3 coding DNA: TGTGCCAGCAGCGCTACTACAGGGGGTATTGGCTACACCTTC.